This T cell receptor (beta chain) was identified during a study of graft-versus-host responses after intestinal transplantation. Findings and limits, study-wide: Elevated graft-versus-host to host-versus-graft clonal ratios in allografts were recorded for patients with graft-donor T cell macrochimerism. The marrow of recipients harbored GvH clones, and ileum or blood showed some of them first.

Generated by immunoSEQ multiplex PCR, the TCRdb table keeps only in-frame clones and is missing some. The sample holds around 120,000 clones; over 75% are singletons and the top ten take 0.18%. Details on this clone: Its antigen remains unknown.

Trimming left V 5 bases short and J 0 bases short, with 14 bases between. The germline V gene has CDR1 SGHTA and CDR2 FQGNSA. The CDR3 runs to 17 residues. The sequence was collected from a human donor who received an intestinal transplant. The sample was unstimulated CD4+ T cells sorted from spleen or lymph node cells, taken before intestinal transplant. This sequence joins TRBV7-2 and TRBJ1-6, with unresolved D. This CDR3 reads CASSPEAYSSYNSPLHF. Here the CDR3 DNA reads TGTGCCAGCAGCCCCGAGGCGTATAGCTCCTATAATTCACCCCTCCACTTT.